Shown below are 18 T cell receptor beta chains from a single sample sequenced in a study of T cell repertoires in cytomegalovirus infection. TCRdb redid the calling of the reads with MiXCR, one entry per CDR3 protein. Of about 310,000 distinct CDR3 sequences in the sample, 17% are singletons; the top ten hold around 12%. The material sequenced was PBMCs. Source of these receptors: a human donor in good health (CMV status not recorded). Some clones in this sample may be carry-over from other donors' samples.

In nucleotides, the CDR3 is TGTGCCAGCAGAGCATATGGAGATGGCTACACCTTC. It translates to CASRAYGDGYTF. The gene calls are TRBV6-2 or TRBV6-3 and TRBJ1-2; D gene uncertain. CDR3 length equals 12 residues. Germline V gene sequence: CDR1 MNHEY, CDR2 SVGEGT. V was pared by 6 bases and J by 6 bases, with 11 bases between.

This clonotype was counted only a few times. The V and J genes are TRBV7-9 and TRBJ2-3, with 11 bases that match TRBD2. V shed 6 bases, J shed 2 bases, and the junction held 7 bases outside the gene matches. The germline gives CDR1 SEHNR, CDR2 FQNEAQ (reference sequence). CDR3 length: 16 amino acids. The CDR3 here is CASRSLAGVATDTQYF. For the CDR3, the DNA is TGTGCCAGCAGGTCACTAGCGGGGGTAGCCACAGATACGCAGTATTTT. Based on the CDR3 plus reference TRBV7-9 and TRBJ2-3, the full variable domain is DTGVSQNPRHKITKRGQNVTFRCDPISEHNRLYWYRQTLGQGPEFLTYFQNEAQLEKSRLLSDRFSAERPKGSFSTLEIQRTEQGDSAMYLCASRSLAGVATDTQYFGPGTRLTVL.

This chain joins TRBV5-1 and TRBJ1-3; the match to TRBD1 covers 9 bases. The germline V gene has CDR1 SGHRS and CDR2 YFSETQ. The CDR3 runs to 17 residues. V shed 3 bases and J 2 bases; nucleotides not matched to a gene: 9. The CDR3 is CASSYGAGTGTGNTIYF. The CDR3 DNA follows: TGCGCCAGCAGCTATGGGGCCGGGACAGGGACTGGAAACACCATATATTTT.

The CDR3 spells CASWGRETQYF. DNA of the CDR3: TGTGCCAGCTGGGGGAGAGAGACCCAGTACTTC. The rearrangement uses TRBV27 and TRBJ2-5; D possibly matches TRBD1 or TRBD2 (5 bases each). Per germline, CDR1 MNHEY and CDR2 SMNVEV (reference sequence). V gave up 8 bases and J gave up 4 bases, with 8 bases separating them. This CDR3 has 11 amino acids.

The chain employs TRBV4-1 and TRBJ1-1; D unclear. The CDR3 extends over 15 amino acids. V was clipped by 4 bases and J by 0 bases, with 12 bases between them. Germline V gene data show CDR1 as MGHRA and CDR2 as YSYEKL. This CDR3 is CASSPMGGMNTEAFF. In DNA, the CDR3 is TGCGCCAGCAGCCCAATGGGCGGAATGAACACTGAAGCTTTCTTT.

This chain joins TRBV6-2 or TRBV6-3 and TRBJ2-6, with D unclear. The germline V gene encodes CDR1 MNHEY and CDR2 SVGEGT. V lost 2 bases to trimming and J lost 0 bases, with 5 bases between them. The CDR3 runs 15 residues. The CDR3 region has the DNA TGTGCCAGCAGTTACGGGGTCTCTGGGGCCAACGTCCTGACTTTC. The encoded protein is CASSYGVSGANVLTF.

This clonotype was detected ten times or more. V and J are TRBV7-2 and TRBJ2-2; 12 bases are a match to TRBD2. The germline V gene has CDR1 SGHTA and CDR2 FQGNSA. The trim removed 8 bases at V and 4 bases at J, leaving 5 bases unmatched. This CDR3 contains 15 residues. CDR3 amino acids: CASSLAGGVTGELFF. CDR3 in DNA: TGTGCCAGCTCCCTAGCGGGGGGGGTCACCGGGGAGCTGTTTTTT.

This clonotype was observed at least ten times. The rearrangement joins TRBV20-1 to TRBJ1-2, with D unclear. The V end lost 5 bases, the J end lost 0 bases, and 16 bases lay between the germline ends. This CDR3 spans 15 amino acids. Germline V gene sequence: CDR1 DFQATT, CDR2 SNEGSKA (reference sequence). For the CDR3, the DNA is TGCAGTGCTCGAAGACTGGGAGCAGCTAACTATGGCTACACCTTC. Translating it yields CSARRLGAANYGYTF.

The chain is built from TRBV19 and TRBJ1-5, with 9 positions matching TRBD1. Germline CDR1 is LNHDA and CDR2 is SQIVND (reference sequence). CDR3 size: 16 residues. Unmatched junction bases numbered 10, after V lost 7 bases and J lost 3 bases. The CDR3 bases are TGTGCCAGTACCGGTGGACAGGGGAGTTACAATCAGCCCCAGCATTTT. Its translation: CASTGGQGSYNQPQHF. Complete variable domain (other parts from reference TRBV19 and TRBJ1-5): DGGITQSPKYLFRKEGQNVTLSCEQNLNHDAMYWYRQDPGQGLRLIYYSQIVNDFQKGDIAEGYSVSREKKESFPLTVTSAQKNPTAFYLCASTGGQGSYNQPQHFGDGTRLSIL.

The chain links TRBV23-1 to TRBJ1-5; perhaps TRBD1 as D (6 bases). TRBV23-1 is an ORF, and what it does is uncertain. The CDR3 is made up of 16 amino acids. V was cut by 0 bases and J by 4 bases, with 13 bases left in between. The CDR3 protein is CASSQSVGDKNQPQHF. The DNA for the CDR3 is TGCGCCAGCAGTCAATCGGTCGGGGACAAAAATCAGCCCCAGCATTTT.

The rearrangement joins TRBV19 to TRBJ2-6; D gene uncertain. CDR1 is LNHDA, CDR2 SQIVND, per germline (reference sequence). The CDR3 extends over 14 amino acids. The ends were cut back, 3 bases at V and 2 bases at J, with 5 bases in the middle. Written as DNA, the CDR3 is TGTGCCAGTAGTATCTTTCCTGGGGCCAACGTCCTGACTTTC. Its translation: CASSIFPGANVLTF.

In this sample, this clonotype turned up many times. This chain connects TRBV18 to TRBJ1-5; D gene ambiguous. Germline values: CDR1 KGHSH, CDR2 LQKENI. V shed 3 bases and J shed 1 base, with 13 bases lying between them. This CDR3 is 16 amino acids long. Here the CDR3 DNA reads TGTGCCAGCTCACCCCTGGGTTCGAGGAGCAATCAGCCCCAGCATTTT. Translation: CASSPLGSRSNQPQHF.

This chain joins TRBV5-1 and TRBJ2-6, with D possibly being TRBD1 (6 bases). CDR3 length: 16 residues. Trimming left V 4 bases short and J 1 base short, with 12 bases between. The germline CDR1 and CDR2 sequences are SGHRS and YFSETQ. The CDR3 loop reads CASSPPQGSGANVLTF. The DNA for the CDR3 is TGCGCCAGCAGCCCCCCGCAGGGGTCTGGGGCCAACGTCCTGACTTTC.

The CDR3 reads CASLAGSGANVLTF. The CDR3 nucleotides are TGTGCCAGCCTAGCGGGATCTGGGGCCAACGTCCTGACTTTC. The gene calls are TRBV28 and TRBJ2-6; 9 nucleotides match TRBD2. The germline CDR1 and CDR2 sequences are MDHEN and SYDVKM. The CDR3 contains 14 residues. V lost 8 bases and J lost 1; bases outside the gene matches: 0. Based on the CDR3 plus reference TRBV28 and TRBJ2-6, the full variable domain is DVKVTQSSRYLVKRTGEKVFLECVQDMDHENMFWYRQDPGLGLRLIYFSYDVKMKEKGDIPEGYSVSREKKERFSLILESASTNQTSMYLCASLAGSGANVLTFGAGSRLTVL.

In its sample, this clonotype was seen many times. V gene TRBV11-2 combines with J gene TRBJ1-1; TRBD1 is a possible D gene (5 bases). V dropped 4 bases and J dropped 5 bases, with 11 bases sitting between them. The CDR3 extends over 13 amino acids. Germline V gene sequence: CDR1 SGHAT, CDR2 FQNNGV. CDR3: CASSYAEGTEAFF. CDR3 DNA sequence: TGTGCCAGCAGCTATGCAGAGGGGACTGAAGCTTTCTTT.

Only a few counts were recorded for this clonotype. V gene TRBV20-1 combines with J gene TRBJ2-7; D possibly corresponds to TRBD1 (5 bases). The CDR3 runs to 17 residues. CDR1 and CDR2 from the germline V gene are DFQATT and SNEGSKA (reference sequence). V was shortened by 0 bases and J by 3 bases, with 21 bases between the two germline ends. The CDR3 loop reads CSARDIRTSIGYYEQYF. The CDR3 DNA is TGCAGTGCTAGAGATATAAGGACATCCATTGGGTACTACGAGCAGTACTTC.

The rearrangement uses TRBV28 and TRBJ1-1; D might be TRBD1 (5 bases). The CDR3 consists of 16 residues. Trimming removed 6 bases at V and 0 bases at J, with 17 bases between. CDR1 is MDHEN and CDR2 is SYDVKM in the germline V gene. The DNA of the CDR3 is TGTGCCAGCAGATCCTCGGGGCGGGGGATGAACACTGAAGCTTTCTTT. It yields the protein CASRSSGRGMNTEAFF.

This clonotype was observed at least ten times. The rearrangement uses TRBV2 and TRBJ1-4, with D possibly being TRBD1 (6 bases). This CDR3 has 18 amino acids. Germline CDR1 reads SNHLY; CDR2 reads FYNNEI. V dropped 5 bases and J dropped 5 bases, with 24 bases sitting between them. The CDR3 reads CASSRSGAARSSNEKLFF. CDR3 in DNA: TGTGCCAGCAGTCGCTCAGGGGCCGCCCGCTCGTCGAATGAAAAACTGTTTTTT. The entire variable domain, with the rest obtained from reference TRBV2 and TRBJ1-4, is as follows: EPEVTQTPSHQVTQMGQEVILRCVPISNHLYFYWYRQILGQKVEFLVSFYNNEISEKSEIFDDQFSVERPDGSNFTLKIRSTKLEDSAMYFCASSRSGAARSSNEKLFFGSGTQLSVL.